The rows below give T cell receptor beta chains drawn from one sample of a study of blood T cell repertoires in COVID-19. This table comes from immunoSEQ multiplex PCR, and its TCRdb copy is limited to in-frame clones, with some not included. The table shows approximately 170,000 clones, with roughly 84% occurring only once. Sequenced sample: PBMCs or T cells enriched from blood (not recorded which). The receptor source for this set is a woman in her 50s who had recovered from COVID-19. CDR3s include the opening cysteine and the closing phenylalanine or tryptophan. The order of the fields is D gene, clone size, J gene, V gene, CDR3 protein, CDR3 DNA. D genes are given only for firm matches. Part of the rows lack a size; the others show once, few, many or a class for expanded clones.

. few TRBJ1-5 TRBV7-2 CASSSGLGNQPQHF TGTGCCAGCAGCTCAGGGTTGGGCAATCAGCCCCAGCATTTT
. . TRBJ2-1 TRBV2 CASSERGEQFF TGTGCCAGCAGTGAAAGGGGTGAGCAGTTCTTC
. . TRBJ2-2 TRBV4-1 CASSQRDALRHTGELFF TGCGCCAGCAGCCAGCGGGACGCACTAAGGCACACCGGGGAGCTGTTTTTT
. . TRBJ2-2 TRBV18 CASSPLRGGELFF TGTGCCAGCTCACCCCTCCGGGGGGGGGAGCTGTTTTTT
TRBD1 once TRBJ1-2 TRBV28 CASSPNSGTGGAGYTF TGTGCCAGCAGTCCCAATTCCGGGACAGGGGGGGCTGGCTACACCTTC
. . TRBJ2-2 TRBV7-2 CASSPRWGLRVPGELFF TGTGCCAGCAGCCCAAGATGGGGCCTGAGAGTTCCCGGGGAGCTGTTTTTT
. . TRBJ1-2 TRBV19 CAAREGVGNYGYTF TGTGCCGCCCGTGAGGGGGTGGGTAACTATGGCTACACCTTC
. . TRBJ1-2 TRBV7-8 CASSPRENYGYTF TGTGCCAGCAGCCCCCGGGAAAACTATGGCTACACCTTC
. . TRBJ2-1 TRBV7-3 CASSLGGKQFF TGTGCCAGCAGCTTGGGGGGTAAGCAGTTCTTC
. . TRBJ2-1 TRBV5-1 CASSLTAGAREQFF TGCGCCAGCAGCTTGACCGCGGGGGCGCGAGAGCAGTTCTTC
. . TRBJ2-3 TRBV2 CASSARQNTDTQYF TGTGCCAGCAGTGCAAGACAGAATACAGATACGCAGTATTTT
TRBD1 . TRBJ1-4 TRBV12-5 CASGLDGTVNEKLFF TGTGCTAGTGGTTTGGACGGGACAGTGAATGAAAAACTGTTTTTT
. . TRBJ1-4 TRBV19 CASSSKEGGFNEKLFF TGTGCCAGTAGCTCCAAGGAAGGCGGTTTTAATGAAAAACTGTTTTTT
. . TRBJ2-3 TRBV27 CASSPPGLGQYF TGTGCCAGCAGTCCCCCGGGACTGGGGCAGTATTTT
. . TRBJ1-1 TRBV7-9 CASSLGHVMNTEAFF TGTGCCAGCAGCTTGGGACACGTAATGAACACTGAAGCTTTCTTT
. . TRBJ2-7 TRBV2 CASTLGGGGLGDEQYF TGTGCCAGCACTCTAGGAGGGGGGGGACTGGGCGACGAGCAGTACTTC
. . TRBJ1-6 TRBV7-2 CASSLVRGRNSPLHF TGTGCCAGCAGCTTAGTTCGGGGGAGAAATTCACCCCTCCACTTT
TRBD1 . TRBJ2-7 TRBV27 CASSLGQGAVSYEQYF TGTGCCAGCAGTTTAGGCCAGGGGGCAGTTTCGTACGAGCAGTACTTC
TRBD1 . TRBJ1-5 TRBV6-1 CASSDPGQGDQPQHF TGTGCCAGCAGTGACCCGGGACAGGGAGACCAGCCCCAGCATTTT
TRBD2 . TRBJ2-3 TRBV5-1 CASSRWASGGAGDTQYF TGCGCCAGCAGCCGCTGGGCTAGCGGGGGGGCCGGGGATACGCAGTATTTT
. . TRBJ2-7 TRBV5-4 CASSLSGYSYEQYF TGTGCCAGCAGCTTGAGCGGTTACTCCTACGAGCAGTACTTC
. few TRBJ1-2 TRBV6-6 CASSYSGGDGYTF TGTGCCAGCAGTTACTCTGGGGGGGATGGCTACACCTTC
. . TRBJ1-5 TRBV27 CASSFYGGGQPQHF TGTGCCAGCAGTTTTTATGGGGGGGGTCAGCCCCAGCATTTT
. . TRBJ1-3 TRBV28 CASSAGGSGNTIYF TGTGCCAGCAGTGCTGGAGGCTCTGGAAACACCATATATTTT
. . TRBJ2-7 TRBV5-5 CASSLVPSYEQYF TGTGCCAGCAGCTTGGTTCCTTCCTACGAGCAGTACTTC
TRBD1 . TRBJ1-1 TRBV28 CASTRTGRMGEAFF TGTGCCAGCACCCGGACAGGGAGGATGGGTGAAGCTTTCTTT
. . TRBJ1-1 TRBV28 CASNNGGRLMNTEAFF TGTGCCAGCAACAACGGGGGACGGCTCATGAACACTGAAGCTTTCTTT
. once TRBJ2-3 TRBV27 CASSLRVGLDTQYF TGTGCCAGCAGCCTTCGGGTCGGTTTGGATACGCAGTATTTT
. . TRBJ1-4 TRBV4-2 CASSNNNEKLFF TGTGCCAGCAGCAACAATAATGAAAAACTGTTTTTT
. . TRBJ2-5 TRBV3-1/TRBV3-2 CASSHGNIEETQYF TGTGCCAGCAGCCACGGGAATATTGAGGAGACCCAGTACTTC
. . TRBJ1-3 TRBV9 CASSGSTGLSGNTIYF TGTGCCAGCAGCGGTTCGACAGGCCTCTCTGGAAACACCATATATTTT
. . TRBJ1-6 TRBV5-1 CASSLNGVGNSPLHF TGCGCCAGCAGCTTGAACGGAGTGGGTAATTCACCCCTCCACTTT
. . TRBJ2-5 TRBV5-4 CASSSGGAGEASGTQYF TGTGCCAGCAGCTCTGGGGGGGCGGGTGAGGCTTCGGGGACCCAGTACTTC
. . TRBJ2-3 TRBV7-9 CASSPPGDTQYF TGTGCCAGCAGCCCACCGGGAGATACGCAGTATTTT
TRBD1 . TRBJ2-7 TRBV5-1 CASSNQGASYEQYF TGCGCCAGCAGCAACCAGGGGGCGTCTTACGAGCAGTACTTC
TRBD1 . TRBJ1-4 TRBV25-1 CASSAPGQQINEKLFF TGTGCCAGCAGTGCACCGGGACAGCAAATTAATGAAAAACTGTTTTTT
. . TRBJ2-3 TRBV11-2 CASSLRRDGADTQYF TGTGCCAGCAGCTTAAGGCGGGATGGCGCAGATACGCAGTATTTT
TRBD1 . TRBJ1-1 TRBV6-5 CASRASTGLNTEAFF TGTGCCAGCAGAGCTTCGACAGGGTTGAACACTGAAGCTTTCTTT
TRBD1 . TRBJ2-1 TRBV11-2 CASSPLRDRVEEQFF TGTGCCAGCAGCCCCCTCCGGGACAGGGTCGAGGAGCAGTTCTTC
TRBD1 . TRBJ1-2 TRBV12-3/TRBV12-4 CASRRQGAYGYTF TGTGCCAGCAGAAGACAGGGGGCCTATGGCTACACCTTC